Below are 4 T cell receptor beta chains sequenced from a single sample in a study of cytomegalovirus exposure and HLA in healthy donors. PCR was performed using 60 Vbeta and 13 Jbeta primers. The assay was immunoSEQ multiplex PCR, and TCRdb's table has in-frame clones only and misses some. The sample lists fewer than 200,000 clones; about 65% were seen once. The sample taken for sequencing was PBMCs. The receptors here all came from a girl aged 5 to 17 in good health and CMV-seronegative.

V and J are TRBV7-6 and TRBJ1-1, with no clear D. CDR3 length: 16 amino acids. CDR1 SGHVS and CDR2 FNYEAQ come from the germline V gene. Trimming left V 0 bases short and J 5 bases short, with 16 bases between. Written as DNA, the CDR3 is TGTGCCAGCAGCTTAGCGACTGGTAAATACGGGACTGAAGCTTTCTTT. Its protein product is CASSLATGKYGTEAFF.

This clone appeared a single time. The chain recombines TRBV27 with TRBJ1-1; D remains unclear. The CDR3 covers 11 residues. The ends were cut back, 3 bases at V and 7 bases at J, with 6 bases in the middle. From germline, CDR1 is MNHEY and CDR2 SMNVEV (reference sequence). The CDR3 region has the DNA TGTGCCAGCAGTTTTGGAGGTGAAGCTTTCTTT. It is translated as CASSFGGEAFF.

The chain links TRBV9 to TRBJ1-6, with D unresolved. Germline values: CDR1 SGDLS, CDR2 YYNGEE. The CDR3 spans 16 residues. The V and J ends lost 0 bases and 0 bases respectively, with 7 bases between them. CDR3 nucleotide sequence: TGTGCCAGCAGCGTAGGGGCAGACTCCTATAATTCACCCCTCCACTTT. Translating it yields CASSVGADSYNSPLHF.

The chain couples TRBV30 to TRBJ1-4; tentatively, D is TRBD1 (5 bases). Trimming stripped 0 bases from V and 0 bases from J, with 11 bases between. The CDR3 sequence is 16 residues long. Germline values: CDR1 GTSNPN, CDR2 SVGIG (reference sequence). For the CDR3, the DNA is TGTGCCTGGAGTGTGCTTTCGGGGGCAACTAATGAAAAACTGTTTTTT. Translating it yields CAWSVLSGATNEKLFF.